The source of this T cell receptor (beta chain) is a study of response to subunit inactivated influenza vaccine (dated by TCRdb to between 2018 and 2020). Notes on the research overall: Deep quantitative profiling of the T cell receptor repertoire was used in the study to follow responses to a trivalent subunit inactivated influenza vaccine.

The library came from RT-PCR. Instrument used: Illumina HiSeq 2500. The public reads were reprocessed in TCRdb via fastp at Q25 and MiXCR, keeping in-frame beta chains. Rows with one shared CDR3 protein collapse into an entry with the most common genes and DNA. The sample contains about 530,000 distinct CDR3 sequences, roughly 12% of them found a single time. The top ten hold 9.5% to 13% of the sample. The germline V gene gives CDR1 as SGHRS and CDR2 as YFSETQ. The junction shows trimming of 1 base on V and 1 base on J, plus 8 bases between the germline ends. The CDR3 contains 14 residues, cysteine and phenylalanine counted. Of the read, only the CDR3 DNA is kept; its 42 bases are in frame from base 1. Here is what the overall study found, with its caveats: It was suggested by the authors that each seasonal influenza vaccination may recruit only a limited number of new T cells.

About this clonotype: Its specific antigen is unknown. One base away there is no much larger clone; base qualities are not given.

This sequence uses TRBV5-1 and TRBJ1-1; the D gene assignment is ambiguous. The sequencing used PBMCs from blood, collected on the day of vaccination. This sequence was found in a man aged 45-60 years who received an inactivated influenza vaccine. Donor details come from another sample of the same person, matched by shared clones. The DNA reads as follows: TGCGCCAGCAGCTTGTCCCAGCAGAACACTGAAGCTTTCTTT. Its protein product is CASSLSQQNTEAFF.